Given below is one T cell receptor beta chain in context. Its target is unknown. Just one base apart from a much larger clone, this may be a read error. The CDR3 contains 14 residues. The germline CDR1 and CDR2 sequences are MGHDK and SYGVNS. With V trimmed by 4 bases and J by 3 bases, 4 bases remained unmatched. This entry is derived from a study of T cells in Graves' hyperthyroidism and ophthalmopathy. General observations from the study: Blood also held most thyroid clonotypes expanded beyond 0.001. Before onset, ophthalmopathy was predicted by the model a median around 6.5 months earlier.

Amplification targeted TCR beta CDR3 regions from RNA transcripts. Using the HTBI primer set, a first-round RT-PCR was run on the TCR CDR3. TCRdb re-derived calls from the multiplex PCR reads in MiXCR, one entry per CDR3 protein. Of 350,000 to 400,000 distinct CDR3 sequences in the sample, around 14% were seen once. The study based diagnoses on clinical symptoms, serum thyroxine and TRAb, thyroid ultrasound and orbital computed tomography. The PBMCs had their origin in 10 ml of fresh peripheral blood. The chain is built from TRBV25-1 and TRBJ2-7, with TRBD2 identical over 9 bases. Sequencing was performed on blood. The clonotype comes from a woman younger than 45 with Graves' hyperthyroidism. The CDR3 DNA sequence: TGTGCCAGCAGTGGGGCTAGCGGGAACTACGAGCAGTACTTC. Amino acids: CASSGASGNYEQYF.